This is a list of T cell receptor beta chains from one sample in a study of shared clonotypes between healthy human individuals. Assay used: immunoSEQ multiplex PCR; TCRdb lists only in-frame clones, some missing. The repertoire holds 850,000 to 1,200,000 clones, more than 60% seen once, with 1.5% in the top ten. Source material: memory CD4+ T cells sorted from blood. These receptors all stem from a man aged 18 to 30 in good health. CDR3s include the opening cysteine and the closing phenylalanine or tryptophan. D genes are given only for firm matches. Only some rows state a clone size, as once, few, many or a class for expanded clones.

size	V	D	J	DNA	CDR3
many	TRBV2	NA	TRBJ2-1	TGTGCCAGCAGGGGTGCGTACAATGAGCAGTTCTTC	CASRGAYNEQFF
NA	TRBV5-5	TRBD1	TRBJ1-4	TGTGCCAGCAGCTCAGACAGGGAAGTCGGCGAAAAACTGTTTTTT	CASSSDREVGEKLFF
few	TRBV5-4	NA	TRBJ1-2	TGTGCCAGCAGCTTGGGAGGGGCCCCTAACTATGGCTACACCTTC	CASSLGGAPNYGYTF
NA	TRBV6-1	TRBD1	TRBJ1-3	TGTGCCAGCAGTGGACAGGGAGGATCTGGAAACACCATATATTTT	CASSGQGGSGNTIYF
NA	TRBV19	TRBD1	TRBJ1-2	TGTGCCAGTAGTAAAACCGGGACAGGGGGTTCTAACTATGGCTACACCTTC	CASSKTGTGGSNYGYTF
many	TRBV18	NA	TRBJ1-1	TGTGCCAGCTCACCACCGCTGGGAGGAACTGAAGCTTTCTTT	CASSPPLGGTEAFF
NA	TRBV5-1	TRBD2	TRBJ2-7	TGCGCCAGCAGCCTAGCGGGGAATTACGAGCAGTACTTC	CASSLAGNYEQYF
NA	TRBV10-3	NA	TRBJ1-2	TGTGCCATCAGTGAGTTCAGTGATGGCTACACCTTC	CAISEFSDGYTF
NA	TRBV23-1	NA	TRBJ2-7	TGCGCCAGCAACCTTTCCCTTTCGCGACAGACAACCTACGAGCAGTACTTC	CASNLSLSRQTTYEQYF
NA	TRBV9	NA	TRBJ1-4	TGTGCCAGCAGCGTACGGGGCGAAGGTGAAAAACTGTTTTTT	CASSVRGEGEKLFF
NA	TRBV7-2	NA	TRBJ2-3	TGTGCCAGCAGCTTGAGTAGGGGCACAGATACGCAGTATTTT	CASSLSRGTDTQYF
NA	TRBV6-5	NA	TRBJ1-2	TGTGCCAGCAGTTACGCCAGCGGGGGGGGTGGCTACACCTTC	CASSYASGGGGYTF
NA	TRBV6-1	TRBD1	TRBJ1-2	TGTGCCAGCAGTAACGACAGGGGCCCCTATGGCTACACCTTC	CASSNDRGPYGYTF
NA	TRBV19	NA	TRBJ2-7	TGTGCCAGACCGGGCGAGCAGTACTTC	CARPGEQYF
NA	TRBV19	TRBD1	TRBJ2-2	TGTGCCAGTAGGGACAGGGCGAACACCGGGGAGCTGTTTTTT	CASRDRANTGELFF
NA	TRBV19	NA	TRBJ2-3	TGTGCCAGTAGTATCAGGTACAGCACAGATACGCAGTATTTT	CASSIRYSTDTQYF
NA	TRBV30	NA	TRBJ1-3	TGTGCCTGGAGTGCCACCGGTAACACCATATATTTT	CAWSATGNTIYF
NA	TRBV30	NA	TRBJ2-7	TGTGCCTGGAGTGTTGCCAACGTCCCCTCTTACGAGCAGTACTTC	CAWSVANVPSYEQYF
NA	TRBV5-1	TRBD2	TRBJ2-5	TGCGCCAGCAGCTTGGCTAGCGGGAGGAAGGAGGGGACCCAGTACTTC	CASSLASGRKEGTQYF
NA	TRBV11-2	TRBD1	TRBJ2-3	TGTGCCAGCAGCCCATGGACAGGGGGCGCTGGAGATACGCAGTATTTT	CASSPWTGGAGDTQYF
NA	TRBV9	NA	TRBJ1-1	TGTGCCAGCTCCCCGAGGCTGTTGAACACTGAAGCTTTCTTT	CASSPRLLNTEAFF
NA	TRBV18	NA	TRBJ2-7	TGTGCCAGCTCACCACCGAAGGTGTCTCCCGAGCAGTACTTC	CASSPPKVSPEQYF
NA	TRBV14	TRBD2	TRBJ2-1	TGTGCCAGCAGCCAAGCCTTAGCGGGAAGCACTGAGCAGTTCTTC	CASSQALAGSTEQFF
NA	TRBV30	TRBD1	TRBJ1-1	TGTGCCCATTTCCAGGGGGGAGCGGCTGAAGCTTTCTTT	CAHFQGGAAEAFF
NA	TRBV1	NA	TRBJ1-4	TGCACCAGGGGGACAGCAACTAATGAAAAACTGTTTTTT	CTRGTATNEKLFF